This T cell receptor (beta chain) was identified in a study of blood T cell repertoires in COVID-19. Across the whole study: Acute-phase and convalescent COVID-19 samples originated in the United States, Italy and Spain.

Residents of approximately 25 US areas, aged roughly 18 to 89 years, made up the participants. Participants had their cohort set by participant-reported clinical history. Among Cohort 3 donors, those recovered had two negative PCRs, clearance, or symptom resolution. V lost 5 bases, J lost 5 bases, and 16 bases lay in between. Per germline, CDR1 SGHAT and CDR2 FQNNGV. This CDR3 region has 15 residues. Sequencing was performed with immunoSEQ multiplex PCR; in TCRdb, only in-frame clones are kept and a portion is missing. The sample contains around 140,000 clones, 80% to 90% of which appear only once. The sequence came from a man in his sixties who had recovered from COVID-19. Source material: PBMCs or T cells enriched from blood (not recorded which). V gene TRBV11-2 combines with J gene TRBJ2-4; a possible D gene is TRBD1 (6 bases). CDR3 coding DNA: TGTGCCAGCAGCAGGGACGGGACACCAGAAAACATTCAGTACTTC. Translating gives CASSRDGTPENIQYF.